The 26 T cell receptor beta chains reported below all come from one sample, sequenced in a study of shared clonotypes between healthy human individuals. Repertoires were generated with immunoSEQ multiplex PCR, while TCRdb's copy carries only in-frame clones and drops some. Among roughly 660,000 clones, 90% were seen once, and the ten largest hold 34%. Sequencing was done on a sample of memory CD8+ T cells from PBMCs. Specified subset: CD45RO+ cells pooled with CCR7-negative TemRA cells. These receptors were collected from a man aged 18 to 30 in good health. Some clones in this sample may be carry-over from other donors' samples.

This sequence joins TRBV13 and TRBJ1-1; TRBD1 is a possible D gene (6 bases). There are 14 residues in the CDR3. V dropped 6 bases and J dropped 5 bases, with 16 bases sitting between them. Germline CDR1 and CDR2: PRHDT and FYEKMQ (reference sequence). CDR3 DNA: TGTGCCAGCAGACAGACAGGACTAAGTACTGAAGCTTTCTTT. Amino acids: CASRQTGLSTEAFF.

CDR3 amino acids: CASSGSGGNTGELFF. The CDR3 DNA sequence: TGTGCCAGCAGCGGATCGGGGGGGAACACCGGGGAGCTGTTTTTT. V and J are TRBV13 and TRBJ2-2, with 7 bases lining up with TRBD2. Germline V gene data show CDR1 as PRHDT and CDR2 as FYEKMQ (reference sequence). CDR3 size: 15 residues. J was trimmed by 1 base and V by 5 bases; bases with no gene match: 4.

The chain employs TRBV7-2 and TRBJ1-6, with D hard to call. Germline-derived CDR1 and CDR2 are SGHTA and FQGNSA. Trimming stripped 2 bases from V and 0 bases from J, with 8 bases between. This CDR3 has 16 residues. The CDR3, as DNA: TGTGCCAGCAGCTTAACTCGGAGCTCCTATAATTCACCCCTCCACTTT. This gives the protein CASSLTRSSYNSPLHF.

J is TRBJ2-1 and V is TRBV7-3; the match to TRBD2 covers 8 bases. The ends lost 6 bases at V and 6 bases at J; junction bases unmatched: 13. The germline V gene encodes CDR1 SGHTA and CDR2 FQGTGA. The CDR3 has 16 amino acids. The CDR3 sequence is CASSLTSGGRTNEQFF. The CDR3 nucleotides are TGTGCCAGCAGTCTCACTAGCGGAGGAAGAACCAATGAGCAGTTCTTC.

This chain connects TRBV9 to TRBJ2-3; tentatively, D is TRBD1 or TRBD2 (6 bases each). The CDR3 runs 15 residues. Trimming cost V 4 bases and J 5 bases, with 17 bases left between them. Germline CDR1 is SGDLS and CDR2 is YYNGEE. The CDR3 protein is CASSPGDAGGDTQYF. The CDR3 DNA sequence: TGTGCCAGCAGCCCAGGGGACGCCGGGGGAGATACGCAGTATTTT.

Here the CDR3 DNA reads TGCGCCAGCAGCTTGGCCAGGGACTCCTACGAGCAGTACTTC. Protein product: CASSLARDSYEQYF. The rearrangement joins TRBV5-1 to TRBJ2-7; the D gene is possibly TRBD1 (5 bases). This CDR3 spans 14 amino acids. V dropped 0 bases and J dropped 0 bases, with 7 bases sitting between them. Germline CDR1 and CDR2: SGHRS and YFSETQ.

The CDR3 region has the DNA TGTGCCAGCAGCTTGGGGGGCCCTAGCGGGAGAGGGTACGAGCAGTACTTC. Amino acids: CASSLGGPSGRGYEQYF. The V gene is TRBV7-9, the J gene TRBJ2-7; 10 positions match TRBD2. With V trimmed by 3 bases and J by 4 bases, 12 bases remained unmatched. CDR3 size: 17 residues. Germline CDR1 is SEHNR and CDR2 is FQNEAQ (reference sequence).

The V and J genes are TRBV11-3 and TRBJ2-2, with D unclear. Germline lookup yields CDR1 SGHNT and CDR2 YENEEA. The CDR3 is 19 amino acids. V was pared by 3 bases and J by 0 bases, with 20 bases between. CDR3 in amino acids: CASSLVSVLGQSNTGELFF. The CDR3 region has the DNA TGTGCCAGCAGCTTGGTTTCGGTGTTAGGTCAGTCGAACACCGGGGAGCTGTTTTTT. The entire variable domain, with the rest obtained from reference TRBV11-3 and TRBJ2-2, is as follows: EAGVVQSPRYKIIEKKQPVAFWCNPISGHNTLYWYLQNLGQGPELLIRYENEEAVDDSQLPKDRFSAERLKGVDSTLKIQPAELGDSAVYLCASSLVSVLGQSNTGELFFGEGSRLTVL.

The CDR3 nucleotides are TGTGCCAGCAGCTTGATGGAAGTCTCCTACGAGCAGTACTTC. As protein: CASSLMEVSYEQYF. The rearrangement uses TRBV5-6 and TRBJ2-7; the D is unclear. Trimming pared 1 base from V and 0 bases from J, leaving 8 bases between. Germline values: CDR1 SGHDT, CDR2 YYEEEE. This CDR3 region has 14 residues.

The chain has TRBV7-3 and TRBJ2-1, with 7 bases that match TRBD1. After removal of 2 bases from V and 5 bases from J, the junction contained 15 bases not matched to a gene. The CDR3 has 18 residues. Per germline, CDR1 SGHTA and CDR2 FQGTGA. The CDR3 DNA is TGTGCCAGCAGCTTAGGGGCCCCGGGACCAGGGGGAGACAATGAGCAGTTCTTC. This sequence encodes CASSLGAPGPGGDNEQFF.

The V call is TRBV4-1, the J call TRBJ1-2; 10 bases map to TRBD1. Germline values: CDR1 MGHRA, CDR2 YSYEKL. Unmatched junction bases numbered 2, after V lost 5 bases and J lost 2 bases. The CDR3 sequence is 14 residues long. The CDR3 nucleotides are TGCGCCAGCAGCGTGGACAGGGGGAACTATGGCTACACCTTC. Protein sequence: CASSVDRGNYGYTF.

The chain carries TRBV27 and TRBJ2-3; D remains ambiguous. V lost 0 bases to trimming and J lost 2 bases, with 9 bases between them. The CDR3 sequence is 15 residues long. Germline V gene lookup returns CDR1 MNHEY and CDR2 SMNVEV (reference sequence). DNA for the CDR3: TGTGCCAGCAGTTTATCGATAGGAGTCACAGATACGCAGTATTTT. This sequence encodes CASSLSIGVTDTQYF.

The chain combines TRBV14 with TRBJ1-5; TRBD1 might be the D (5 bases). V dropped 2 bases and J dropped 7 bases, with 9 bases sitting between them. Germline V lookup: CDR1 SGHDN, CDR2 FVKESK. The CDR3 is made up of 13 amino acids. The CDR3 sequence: CASSQSGGQPQHF. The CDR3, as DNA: TGTGCCAGCAGCCAATCGGGGGGGCAGCCCCAGCATTTT.

The CDR3 loop is CASSSDLVQETQYF. CDR3 coding DNA: TGCGCCAGCAGCTCGGACTTAGTCCAAGAGACCCAGTACTTC. This chain links TRBV5-1 with TRBJ2-5; weak D call: TRBD2 (5 bases). The CDR3 is made up of 14 amino acids. Deletions cut 3 bases from V and 1 base from J, with 10 bases between. Per germline, CDR1 SGHRS and CDR2 YFSETQ. Full variable domain (outside the CDR3, taken from reference TRBV5-1 and TRBJ2-5): KAGVTQTPRYLIKTRGQQVTLSCSPISGHRSVSWYQQTPGQGLQFLFEYFSETQRNKGNFPGRFSGRQFSNSRSEMNVSTLELGDSALYLCASSSDLVQETQYFGPGTRLLVL.

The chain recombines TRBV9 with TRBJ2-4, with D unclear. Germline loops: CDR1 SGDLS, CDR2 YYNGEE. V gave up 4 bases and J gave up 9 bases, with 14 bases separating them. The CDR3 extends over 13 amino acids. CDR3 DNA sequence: TGTGCCAGCAGCTCAGGCGCCTCTAGCATTCAGTACTTC. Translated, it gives CASSSGASSIQYF.

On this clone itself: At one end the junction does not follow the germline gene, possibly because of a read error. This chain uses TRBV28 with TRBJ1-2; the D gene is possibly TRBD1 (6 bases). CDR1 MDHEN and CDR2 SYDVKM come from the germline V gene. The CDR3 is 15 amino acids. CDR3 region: CASGLPLSQGRGYTF. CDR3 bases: TGTGCCAGCGGTTTACCCCTCTCACAGGGCAGGGGCTACACCTTC.

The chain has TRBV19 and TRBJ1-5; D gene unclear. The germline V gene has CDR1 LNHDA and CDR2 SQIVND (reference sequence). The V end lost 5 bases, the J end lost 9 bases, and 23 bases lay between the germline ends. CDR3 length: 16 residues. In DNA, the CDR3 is TGTGCCAGTAGTTTGTCACAGACGCCCGGGTTTCTGCCCCAGCATTTT. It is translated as CASSLSQTPGFLPQHF.

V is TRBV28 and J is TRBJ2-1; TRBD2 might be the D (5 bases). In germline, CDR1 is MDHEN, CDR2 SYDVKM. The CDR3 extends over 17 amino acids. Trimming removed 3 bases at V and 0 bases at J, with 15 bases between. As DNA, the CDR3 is TGTGCCAGCAGTTTCTCCCGGGATCCGAGCTCCTACAATGAGCAGTTCTTC. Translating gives CASSFSRDPSSYNEQFF.

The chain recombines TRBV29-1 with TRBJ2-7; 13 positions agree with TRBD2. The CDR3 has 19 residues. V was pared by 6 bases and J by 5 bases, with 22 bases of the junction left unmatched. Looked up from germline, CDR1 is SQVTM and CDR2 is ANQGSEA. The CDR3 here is CSVPRTGRPTSGRVNEQYF. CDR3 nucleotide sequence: TGCAGCGTGCCCAGGACAGGGCGGCCCACTAGCGGGAGGGTCAACGAGCAGTACTTC.

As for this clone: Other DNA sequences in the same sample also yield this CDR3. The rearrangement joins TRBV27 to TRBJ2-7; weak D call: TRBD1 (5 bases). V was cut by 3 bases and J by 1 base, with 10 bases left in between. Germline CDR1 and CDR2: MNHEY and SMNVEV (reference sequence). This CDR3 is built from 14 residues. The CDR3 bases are TGTGCCAGCAGTTTCCGAGACAGTTCCTACGAGCAGTACTTC. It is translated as CASSFRDSSYEQYF.

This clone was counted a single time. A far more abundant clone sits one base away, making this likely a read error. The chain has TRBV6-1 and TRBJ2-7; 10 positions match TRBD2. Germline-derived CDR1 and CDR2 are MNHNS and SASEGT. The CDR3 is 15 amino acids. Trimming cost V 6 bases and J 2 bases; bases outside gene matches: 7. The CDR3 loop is CASRLGLAETYEQYV. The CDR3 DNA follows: TGTGCCAGCAGACTAGGACTAGCGGAAACCTACGAGCAGTACGTC.

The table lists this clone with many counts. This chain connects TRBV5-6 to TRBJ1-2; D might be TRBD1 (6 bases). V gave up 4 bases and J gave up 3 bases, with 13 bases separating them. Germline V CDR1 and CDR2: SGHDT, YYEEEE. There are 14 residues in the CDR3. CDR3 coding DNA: TGTGCCAGCAGCCGGGACAAAAACTACTATGGCTACACCTTC. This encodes CASSRDKNYYGYTF.

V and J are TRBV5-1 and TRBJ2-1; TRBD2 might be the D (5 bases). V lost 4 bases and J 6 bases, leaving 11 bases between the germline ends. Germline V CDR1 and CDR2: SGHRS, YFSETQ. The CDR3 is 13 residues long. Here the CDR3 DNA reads TGCGCCAGCAGCAGGACTGGGCCCAATGAGCAGTTCTTC. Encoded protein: CASSRTGPNEQFF.

CDR3 amino acids: CASSLADLGTDTQYF. The CDR3 DNA reads TGCGCCAGCAGCTTGGCGGATTTAGGCACAGATACGCAGTATTTT. The V call is TRBV5-1, the J call TRBJ2-3; no definite D call. There are 15 residues in the CDR3. Germline CDR1 reads SGHRS; CDR2 reads YFSETQ. Trimming removed 0 bases at V and 1 base at J, with 9 bases between.

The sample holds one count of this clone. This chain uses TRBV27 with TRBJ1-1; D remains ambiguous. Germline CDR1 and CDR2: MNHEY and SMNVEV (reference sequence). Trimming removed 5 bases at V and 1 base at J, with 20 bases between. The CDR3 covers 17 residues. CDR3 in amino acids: CASSLYPVADPNTEAFF. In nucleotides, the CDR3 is TGTGCCAGCAGTCTATACCCAGTGGCCGACCCGAACACTGAAGCTTTCTTT.

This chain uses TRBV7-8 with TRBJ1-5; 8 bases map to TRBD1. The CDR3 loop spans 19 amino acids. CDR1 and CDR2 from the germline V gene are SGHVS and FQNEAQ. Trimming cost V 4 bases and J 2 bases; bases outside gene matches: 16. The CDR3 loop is CASSSQMAQGGTGNQPQHF. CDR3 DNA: TGTGCCAGCAGCTCCCAAATGGCACAGGGGGGGACGGGCAATCAGCCCCAGCATTTT.